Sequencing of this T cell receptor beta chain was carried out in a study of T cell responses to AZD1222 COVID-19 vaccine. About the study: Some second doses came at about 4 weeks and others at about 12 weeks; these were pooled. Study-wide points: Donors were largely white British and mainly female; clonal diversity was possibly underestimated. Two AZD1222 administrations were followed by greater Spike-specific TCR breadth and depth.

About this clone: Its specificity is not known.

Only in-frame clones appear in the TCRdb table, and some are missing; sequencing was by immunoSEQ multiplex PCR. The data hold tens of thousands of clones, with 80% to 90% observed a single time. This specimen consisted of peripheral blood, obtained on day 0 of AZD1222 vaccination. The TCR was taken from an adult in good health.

The CDR3 here is CASSHWLRPEEKLFF. In DNA form, the CDR3 reads TGTGCCAGCAGCCATTGGTTGCGCCCCGAGGAAAAACTGTTTTTT. V is TRBV7-2 and J is TRBJ1-4; D is ambiguous. The germline V and J ends were trimmed by 5 bases and 8 bases, with 18 bases remaining between them. CDR3 length equals 15 residues. In germline, CDR1 is SGHTA, CDR2 FQGNSA. The whole variable domain, remainder taken from reference TRBV7-2 and TRBJ1-4, is GAGVSQSPSNKVTEKGKDVELRCDPISGHTALYWYRQSLGQGLEFLIYFQGNSAPDKSGLPSDRFSAERTGGSVSTLTIQRTQQEDSAVYLCASSHWLRPEEKLFFGSGTQLSVL.